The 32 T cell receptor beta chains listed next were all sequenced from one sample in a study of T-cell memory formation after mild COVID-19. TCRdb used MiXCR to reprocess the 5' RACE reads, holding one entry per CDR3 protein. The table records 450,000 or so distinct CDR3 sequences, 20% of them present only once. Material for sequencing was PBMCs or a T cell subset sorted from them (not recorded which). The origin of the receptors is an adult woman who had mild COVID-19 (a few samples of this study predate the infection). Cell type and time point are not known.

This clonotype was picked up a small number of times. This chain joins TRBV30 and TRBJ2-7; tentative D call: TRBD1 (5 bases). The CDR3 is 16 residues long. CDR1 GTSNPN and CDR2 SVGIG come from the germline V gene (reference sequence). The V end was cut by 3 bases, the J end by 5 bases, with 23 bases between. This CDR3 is CAWSLQMWQGSDEQYF. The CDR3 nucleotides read TGTGCCTGGAGCCTCCAAATGTGGCAGGGCAGCGACGAGCAGTACTTC.

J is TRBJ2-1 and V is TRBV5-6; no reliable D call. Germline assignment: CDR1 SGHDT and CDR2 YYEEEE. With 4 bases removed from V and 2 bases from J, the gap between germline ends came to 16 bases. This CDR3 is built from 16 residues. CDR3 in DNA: TGTGCCAGCAGCCCATACGACTCGTGGACCTACAATGAGCAGTTCTTC. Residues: CASSPYDSWTYNEQFF.

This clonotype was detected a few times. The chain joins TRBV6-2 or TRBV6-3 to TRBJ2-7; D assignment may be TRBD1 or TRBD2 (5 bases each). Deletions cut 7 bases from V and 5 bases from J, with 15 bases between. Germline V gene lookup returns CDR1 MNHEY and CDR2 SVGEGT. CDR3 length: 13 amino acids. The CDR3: CASNRDQLHEQYF. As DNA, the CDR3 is TGTGCCAGCAACCGGGACCAGCTACACGAGCAGTACTTC.

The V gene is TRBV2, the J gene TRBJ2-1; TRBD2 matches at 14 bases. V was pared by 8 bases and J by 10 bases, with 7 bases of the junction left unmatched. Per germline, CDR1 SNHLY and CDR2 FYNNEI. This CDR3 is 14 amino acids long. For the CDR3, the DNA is TGTGCCAGCCGGGGACTAGCGGGAGTGCGAGAGCAGTTCTTC. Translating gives CASRGLAGVREQFF.

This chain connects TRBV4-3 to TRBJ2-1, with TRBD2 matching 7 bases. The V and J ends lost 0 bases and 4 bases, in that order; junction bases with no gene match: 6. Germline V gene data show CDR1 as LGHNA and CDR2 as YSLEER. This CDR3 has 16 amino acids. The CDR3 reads CASSQELSGIYNEQFF. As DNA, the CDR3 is TGCGCCAGCAGCCAAGAATTGAGCGGGATTTACAATGAGCAGTTCTTC.

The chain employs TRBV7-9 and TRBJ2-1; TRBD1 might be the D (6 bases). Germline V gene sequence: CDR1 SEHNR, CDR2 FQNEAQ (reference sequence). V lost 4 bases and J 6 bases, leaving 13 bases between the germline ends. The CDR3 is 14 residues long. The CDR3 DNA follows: TGTGCCAGCAGCTCGGATACAGGGATCAATGAGCAGTTCTTC. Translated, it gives CASSSDTGINEQFF. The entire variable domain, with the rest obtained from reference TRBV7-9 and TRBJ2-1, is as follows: DTGVSQNPRHKITKRGQNVTFRCDPISEHNRLYWYRQTLGQGPEFLTYFQNEAQLEKSRLLSDRFSAERPKGSFSTLEIQRTEQGDSAMYLCASSSDTGINEQFFGPGTRLTVL.

In nucleotides, the CDR3 is TGCGCCAGCAGCCAAGTTGGTCCTATGGATGAAGCTTTCTTT. As protein: CASSQVGPMDEAFF. The chain recombines TRBV4-1 with TRBJ1-1; no reliable D call. CDR3 length: 14 residues. Trimming left V 1 base short and J 7 bases short, with 13 bases between. The germline CDR1 and CDR2 sequences are MGHRA and YSYEKL.

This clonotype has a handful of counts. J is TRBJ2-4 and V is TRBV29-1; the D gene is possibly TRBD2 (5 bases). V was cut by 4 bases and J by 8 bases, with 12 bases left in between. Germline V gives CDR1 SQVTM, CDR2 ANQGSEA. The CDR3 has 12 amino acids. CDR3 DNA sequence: TGCAGCGTTGTGGGAGTCTGGGACATTCAGTACTTC. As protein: CSVVGVWDIQYF.

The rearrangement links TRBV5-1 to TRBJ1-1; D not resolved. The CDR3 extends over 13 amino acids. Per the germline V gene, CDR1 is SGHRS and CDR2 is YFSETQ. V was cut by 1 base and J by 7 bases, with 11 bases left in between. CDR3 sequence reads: CASSLRAADEAFF. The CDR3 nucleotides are TGCGCCAGCAGCTTGCGAGCAGCAGATGAAGCTTTCTTT. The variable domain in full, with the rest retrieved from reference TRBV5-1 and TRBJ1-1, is KAGVTQTPRYLIKTRGQQVTLSCSPISGHRSVSWYQQTPGQGLQFLFEYFSETQRNKGNFPGRFSGRQFSNSRSEMNVSTLELGDSALYLCASSLRAADEAFFGQGTRLTVV.

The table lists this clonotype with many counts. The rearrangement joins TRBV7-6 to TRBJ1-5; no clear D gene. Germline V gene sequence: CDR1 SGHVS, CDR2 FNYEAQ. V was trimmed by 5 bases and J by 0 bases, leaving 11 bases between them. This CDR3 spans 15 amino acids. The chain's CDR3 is CASSLTGSSNQPQHF. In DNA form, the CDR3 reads TGTGCCAGCAGCCTGACTGGAAGTAGCAATCAGCCCCAGCATTTT.

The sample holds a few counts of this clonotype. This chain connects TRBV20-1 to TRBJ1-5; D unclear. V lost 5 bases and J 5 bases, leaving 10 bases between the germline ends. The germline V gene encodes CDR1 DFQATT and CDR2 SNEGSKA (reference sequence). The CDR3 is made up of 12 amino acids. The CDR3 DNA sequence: TGCAGTGCTGAACGGAGGGATCAGCCCCAGCATTTT. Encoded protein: CSAERRDQPQHF.

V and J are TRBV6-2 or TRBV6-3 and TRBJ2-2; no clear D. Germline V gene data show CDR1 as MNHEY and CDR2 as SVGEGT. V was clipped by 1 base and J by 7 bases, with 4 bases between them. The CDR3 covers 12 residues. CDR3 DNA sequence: TGTGCCAGCAGTTACTGGAGCGGGGAGCTGTTTTTT. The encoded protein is CASSYWSGELFF.

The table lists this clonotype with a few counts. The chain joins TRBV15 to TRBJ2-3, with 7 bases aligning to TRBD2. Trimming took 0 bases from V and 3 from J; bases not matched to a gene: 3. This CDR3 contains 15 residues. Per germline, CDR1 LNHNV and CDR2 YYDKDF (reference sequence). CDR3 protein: CATSRDHGGTDTQYF. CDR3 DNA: TGTGCCACCAGCAGAGATCACGGGGGGACAGATACGCAGTATTTT.

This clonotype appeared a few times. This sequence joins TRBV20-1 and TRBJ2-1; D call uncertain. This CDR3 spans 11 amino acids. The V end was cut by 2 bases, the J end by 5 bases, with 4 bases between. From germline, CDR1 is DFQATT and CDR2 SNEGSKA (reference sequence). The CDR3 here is CSARQDNEQFF. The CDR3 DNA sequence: TGCAGTGCTAGACAGGACAATGAGCAGTTCTTC.

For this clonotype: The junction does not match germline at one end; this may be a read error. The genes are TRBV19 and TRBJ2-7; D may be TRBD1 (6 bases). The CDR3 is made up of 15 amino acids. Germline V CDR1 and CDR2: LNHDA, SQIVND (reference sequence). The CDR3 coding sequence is TGTGCCAGACGAGACGAAGACAGGACCTCCTGCGAGCAGTACTTC. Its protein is CARRDEDRTSCEQYF.

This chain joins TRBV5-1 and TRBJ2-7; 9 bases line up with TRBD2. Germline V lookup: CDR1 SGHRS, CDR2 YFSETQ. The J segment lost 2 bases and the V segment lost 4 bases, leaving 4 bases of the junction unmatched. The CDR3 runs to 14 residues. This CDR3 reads CASSPTSGAYEQYF. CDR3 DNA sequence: TGCGCCAGCAGCCCGACTAGCGGCGCCTACGAGCAGTACTTC.

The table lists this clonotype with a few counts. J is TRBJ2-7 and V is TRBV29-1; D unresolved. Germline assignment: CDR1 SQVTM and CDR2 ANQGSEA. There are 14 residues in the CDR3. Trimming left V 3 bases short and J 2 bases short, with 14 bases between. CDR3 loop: CSVEYSVFPYEQYF. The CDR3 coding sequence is TGCAGCGTTGAGTATTCAGTTTTCCCCTACGAGCAGTACTTC.

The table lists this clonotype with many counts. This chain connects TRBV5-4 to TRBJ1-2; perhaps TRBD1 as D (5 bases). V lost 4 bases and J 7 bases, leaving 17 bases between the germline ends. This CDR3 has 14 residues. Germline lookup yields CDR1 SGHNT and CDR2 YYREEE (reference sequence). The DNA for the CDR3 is TGTGCCAGCAGCGACATATCAGTTCAGGGTGGCTACACCTTC. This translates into CASSDISVQGGYTF.

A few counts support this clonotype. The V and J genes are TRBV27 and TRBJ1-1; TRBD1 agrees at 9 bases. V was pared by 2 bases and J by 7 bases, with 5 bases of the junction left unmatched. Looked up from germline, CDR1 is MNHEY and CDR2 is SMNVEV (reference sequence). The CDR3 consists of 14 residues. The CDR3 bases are TGTGCCAGCAGTTTAAGACAGGGGGGAGGTGAAGCTTTCTTT. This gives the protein CASSLRQGGGEAFF.

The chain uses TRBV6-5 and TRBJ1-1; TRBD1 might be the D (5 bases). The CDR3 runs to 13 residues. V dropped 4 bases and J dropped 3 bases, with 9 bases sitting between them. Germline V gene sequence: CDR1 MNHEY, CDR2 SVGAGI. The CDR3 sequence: CASSSGLDTEAFF. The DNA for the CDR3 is TGTGCCAGCAGTTCAGGGTTGGACACTGAAGCTTTCTTT.

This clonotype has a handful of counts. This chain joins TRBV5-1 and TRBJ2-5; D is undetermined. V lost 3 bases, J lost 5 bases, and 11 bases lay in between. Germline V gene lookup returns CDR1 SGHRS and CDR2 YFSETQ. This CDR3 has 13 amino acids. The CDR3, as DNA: TGCGCCAGCAGCTCAGGTGCGGTGGAGACCCAGTACTTC. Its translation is CASSSGAVETQYF. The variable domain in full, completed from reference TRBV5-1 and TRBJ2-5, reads KAGVTQTPRYLIKTRGQQVTLSCSPISGHRSVSWYQQTPGQGLQFLFEYFSETQRNKGNFPGRFSGRQFSNSRSEMNVSTLELGDSALYLCASSSGAVETQYFGPGTRLLVL.

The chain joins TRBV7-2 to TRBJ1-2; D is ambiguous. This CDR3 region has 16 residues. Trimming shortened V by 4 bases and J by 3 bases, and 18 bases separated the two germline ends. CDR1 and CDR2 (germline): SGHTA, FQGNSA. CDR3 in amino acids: CASSSGPTAGDYGYTF. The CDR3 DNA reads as TGTGCCAGCAGCTCAGGACCAACCGCTGGGGACTATGGCTACACCTTC.

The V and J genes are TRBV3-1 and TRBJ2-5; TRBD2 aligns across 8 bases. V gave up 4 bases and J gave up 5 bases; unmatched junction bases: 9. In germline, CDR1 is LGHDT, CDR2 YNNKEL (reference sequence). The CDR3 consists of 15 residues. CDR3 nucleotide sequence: TGTGCCAGCAGCCCAACCCGGGGGGGCCGGGAGACCCAGTACTTC. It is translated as CASSPTRGGRETQYF.

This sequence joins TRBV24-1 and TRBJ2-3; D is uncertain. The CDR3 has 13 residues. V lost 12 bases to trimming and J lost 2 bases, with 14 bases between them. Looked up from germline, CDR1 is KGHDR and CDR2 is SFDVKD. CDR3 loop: CASKPEDTDTQYF. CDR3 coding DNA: TGTGCCTCAAAACCCGAAGACACAGATACGCAGTATTTT.

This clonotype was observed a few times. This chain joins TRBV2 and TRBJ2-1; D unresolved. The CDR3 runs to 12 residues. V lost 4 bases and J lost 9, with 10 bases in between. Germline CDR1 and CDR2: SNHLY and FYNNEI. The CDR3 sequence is CASSARGGEQFF. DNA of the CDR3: TGTGCCAGCAGTGCTCGAGGTGGTGAGCAGTTCTTC.

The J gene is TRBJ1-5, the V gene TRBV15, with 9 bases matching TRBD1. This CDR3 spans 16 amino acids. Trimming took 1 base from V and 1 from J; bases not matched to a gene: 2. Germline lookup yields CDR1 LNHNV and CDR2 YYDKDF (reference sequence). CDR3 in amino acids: CATSRVTGGSNQPQHF. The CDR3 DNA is TGTGCCACCAGCAGAGTGACAGGGGGAAGCAATCAGCCCCAGCATTTT.

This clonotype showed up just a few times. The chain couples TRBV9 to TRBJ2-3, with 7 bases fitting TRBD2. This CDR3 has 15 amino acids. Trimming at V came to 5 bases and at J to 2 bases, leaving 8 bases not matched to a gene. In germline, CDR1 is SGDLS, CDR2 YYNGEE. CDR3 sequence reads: CASSESGDVTDTQYF. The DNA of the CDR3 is TGTGCCAGCAGTGAGAGCGGGGACGTCACAGATACGCAGTATTTT.

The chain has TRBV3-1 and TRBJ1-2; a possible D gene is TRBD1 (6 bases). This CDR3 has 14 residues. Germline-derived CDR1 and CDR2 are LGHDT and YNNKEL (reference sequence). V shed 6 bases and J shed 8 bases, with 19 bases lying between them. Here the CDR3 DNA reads TGTGCCAGCAGGGATATTACAGGGTTGAGGGGCTACACCTTC. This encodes CASRDITGLRGYTF.

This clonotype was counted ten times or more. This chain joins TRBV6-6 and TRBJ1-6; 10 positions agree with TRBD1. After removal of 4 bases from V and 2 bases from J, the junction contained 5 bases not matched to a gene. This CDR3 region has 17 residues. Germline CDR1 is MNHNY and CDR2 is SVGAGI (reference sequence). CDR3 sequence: CASSSGQGFPYNSPLHF. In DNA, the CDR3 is TGTGCCAGCAGTTCGGGACAGGGGTTTCCCTATAATTCACCCCTCCACTTT.

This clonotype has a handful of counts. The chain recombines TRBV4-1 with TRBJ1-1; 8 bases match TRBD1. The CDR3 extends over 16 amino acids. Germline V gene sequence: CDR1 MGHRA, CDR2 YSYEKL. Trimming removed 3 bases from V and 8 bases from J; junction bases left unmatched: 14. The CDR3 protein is CASSHAGGRAVREAFF. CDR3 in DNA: TGCGCCAGCAGCCACGCAGGGGGCAGGGCCGTTAGGGAAGCTTTCTTT.

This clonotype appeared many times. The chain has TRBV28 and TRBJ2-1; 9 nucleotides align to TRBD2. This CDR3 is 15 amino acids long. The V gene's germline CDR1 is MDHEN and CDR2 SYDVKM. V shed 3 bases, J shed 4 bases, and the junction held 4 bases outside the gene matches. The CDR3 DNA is TGTGCCAGCAGTTTGGGCGGGAGGGTTTACAATGAGCAGTTCTTC. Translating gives CASSLGGRVYNEQFF.

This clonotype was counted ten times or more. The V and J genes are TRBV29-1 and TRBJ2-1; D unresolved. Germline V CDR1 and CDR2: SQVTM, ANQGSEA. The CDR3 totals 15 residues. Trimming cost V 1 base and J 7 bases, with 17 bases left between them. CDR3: CSVEGLSLAPNEQFF. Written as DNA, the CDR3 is TGCAGCGTTGAAGGCCTCTCCCTTGCCCCGAATGAGCAGTTCTTC.